These 20 T cell receptor beta chains came from one sample sequenced in a study of shared clonotypes between healthy human individuals. Here immunoSEQ multiplex PCR was the method, and the copy in TCRdb shows in-frame clones only, minus some. The sample holds about 480,000 clones, almost 80% seen once. The sequencing sample was made of PBMCs. The source of these receptors is a woman aged 40-49 years in good health. Some clones in this sample may be carry-over from other donors' samples.

This chain uses TRBV2 with TRBJ2-4; 7 nucleotides align to TRBD2. There are 16 residues in the CDR3. With 6 bases clipped from V and 3 bases from J, the junction kept 11 bases outside the gene matches. Per germline, CDR1 SNHLY and CDR2 FYNNEI. The CDR3 sequence: CASRHPGTGGKNIQYF. The DNA of the CDR3 is TGTGCCAGCAGACACCCCGGAACGGGAGGCAAAAACATTCAGTACTTC. Using reference TRBV2 and TRBJ2-4 for the parts outside the CDR3, the full variable domain is EPEVTQTPSHQVTQMGQEVILRCVPISNHLYFYWYRQILGQKVEFLVSFYNNEISEKSEIFDDQFSVERPDGSNFTLKIRSTKLEDSAMYFCASRHPGTGGKNIQYFGAGTRLSVL.

This rearrangement joins TRBV5-1 to TRBJ2-5, with a tentative D call TRBD1 (6 bases). Germline V CDR1 and CDR2: SGHRS, YFSETQ. The CDR3 covers 14 residues. Trimming pared 0 bases from V and 3 bases from J, leaving 9 bases between. The CDR3 spells CASSLGQDKETQYF. The CDR3, as DNA: TGCGCCAGCAGCTTGGGACAGGACAAAGAGACCCAGTACTTC.

V is TRBV18 and J is TRBJ2-7, with D tentatively TRBD2 (5 bases). The V end was cut by 3 bases, the J end by 4 bases, with 19 bases between. The CDR3 is 16 amino acids. In germline, CDR1 is KGHSH, CDR2 LQKENI. The CDR3 region has the DNA TGTGCCAGCTCACCCCTCGAGCGGATTAGAAGGTACGAGCAGTACTTC. Residues: CASSPLERIRRYEQYF.

The V gene is TRBV19, the J gene TRBJ2-3; D might be TRBD1 (6 bases). Germline V CDR1 and CDR2: LNHDA, SQIVND (reference sequence). V lost 3 bases and J 4 bases, leaving 20 bases between the germline ends. The CDR3 has 17 amino acids. This CDR3 reads CASSIGPGVSVPDTQYF. The CDR3, as DNA: TGTGCCAGTAGTATCGGGCCAGGGGTTAGCGTCCCAGATACGCAGTATTTT.

The gene calls are TRBV15 and TRBJ1-3, with D maybe TRBD1 (6 bases). The germline V and J ends were trimmed by 1 base and 4 bases, with 14 bases remaining between them. There are 16 residues in the CDR3. Germline values: CDR1 LNHNV, CDR2 YYDKDF (reference sequence). CDR3 DNA: TGTGCCACCAGCAGAGGTGGACAGAACCTAGGAAACACCATATATTTT. Protein sequence: CATSRGGQNLGNTIYF.

The chain links TRBV19 to TRBJ2-7; D not certain. The CDR3 contains 12 residues. Germline CDR1 LNHDA, CDR2 SQIVND (reference sequence). V dropped 5 bases and J dropped 3 bases, with 8 bases sitting between them. CDR3 amino acids: CASSGGRYEQYF. The CDR3 DNA reads TGTGCCAGTAGTGGCGGACGCTACGAGCAGTACTTC. Variable domain in full (rest from reference TRBV19 and TRBJ2-7): DGGITQSPKYLFRKEGQNVTLSCEQNLNHDAMYWYRQDPGQGLRLIYYSQIVNDFQKGDIAEGYSVSREKKESFPLTVTSAQKNPTAFYLCASSGGRYEQYFGPGTRLTVT.

This clone occurred a few times. The chain combines TRBV6-1 with TRBJ1-1, with unresolved D. The CDR3 sequence is 13 residues long. From germline, CDR1 is MNHNS and CDR2 SASEGT. Trimming shortened V by 7 bases and J by 6 bases, and 15 bases separated the two germline ends. CDR3 residues: CASNHRERAEAFF. The CDR3 DNA reads TGTGCCAGCAACCATCGGGAAAGGGCTGAAGCTTTCTTT.

J is TRBJ1-4 and V is TRBV5-1, with 7 bases aligning to TRBD1. The V segment lost 0 bases and the J segment 7 bases; nucleotides outside the gene matches: 6. CDR3 length: 15 residues. Per the germline V gene, CDR1 is SGHRS and CDR2 is YFSETQ. CDR3 in DNA: TGCGCCAGCAGCTTGGAGGGGGCCGAGGGTGAAAAACTGTTTTTT. Amino acid sequence: CASSLEGAEGEKLFF.

The chain recombines TRBV10-3 with TRBJ2-3; TRBD2 agrees at 10 bases. Germline V gives CDR1 ENHRY, CDR2 SYGVKD. V gave up 0 bases and J gave up 5 bases; unmatched junction bases: 8. CDR3 length equals 17 residues. The CDR3, as DNA: TGTGCCATCAGTGAGTCTCTGGTGGCTAGCGGGAGAGATACGCAGTATTTT. Translated, it gives CAISESLVASGRDTQYF.

This sequence joins TRBV19 and TRBJ1-2; 12 nucleotides match TRBD1. V lost 3 bases and J lost 7; bases outside the gene matches: 6. The germline V gene encodes CDR1 LNHDA and CDR2 SQIVND (reference sequence). This CDR3 is 15 amino acids long. The CDR3 reads CASSIKGQGARGYTF. The CDR3 DNA follows: TGTGCCAGTAGTATTAAGGGACAGGGGGCGCGTGGCTACACCTTC.

The CDR3, as DNA: TGTGCCAGCAGCTTAGTGAGGGGGTTGGGCTATGGCTACACCTTC. Encoded protein: CASSLVRGLGYGYTF. The chain joins TRBV7-2 to TRBJ1-2; D perhaps matches TRBD1 (6 bases). Trimming left V 1 base short and J 4 bases short, with 13 bases between. Germline CDR1 SGHTA, CDR2 FQGNSA. CDR3 size: 15 residues.

This clone occurred once. The chain carries TRBV30 and TRBJ2-5; 7 bases are shared with TRBD2. With 4 bases clipped from V and 3 bases from J, the junction kept 11 bases outside the gene matches. The CDR3 is 15 residues long. Germline assignment: CDR1 GTSNPN and CDR2 SVGIG (reference sequence). The CDR3 protein is CAWTEGGLGEETQYF. The CDR3 DNA reads as TGTGCCTGGACCGAGGGAGGACTAGGGGAAGAGACCCAGTACTTC. The whole variable domain, remainder taken from reference TRBV30 and TRBJ2-5, is SQTIHQWPATLVQPVGSPLSLECTVEGTSNPNLYWYRQAAGRGLQLLFYSVGIGQISSEVPQNLSASRPQDRQFILSSKKLLLSDSGFYLCAWTEGGLGEETQYFGPGTRLLVL.

The chain carries TRBV30 and TRBJ1-6; TRBD1 matches 7 bases. Trimming at V came to 3 bases and at J to 5 bases, leaving 4 bases not matched to a gene. From germline, CDR1 is GTSNPN and CDR2 SVGIG (reference sequence). There are 14 residues in the CDR3. The CDR3 DNA reads TGTGCCTGGAGACCCACAGGGGATAATTCACCCCTCCACTTT. Amino acids: CAWRPTGDNSPLHF.

This clone was found a few times. The rearrangement links TRBV5-6 to TRBJ2-7; D might be TRBD1 (6 bases). The germline CDR1 and CDR2 sequences are SGHDT and YYEEEE. CDR3 length: 16 amino acids. V lost 1 base and J lost 5, with 19 bases in between. The CDR3 is CASSLLGASNYDEQYF. As DNA, the CDR3 is TGTGCCAGCAGCTTGCTGGGGGCATCGAATTATGACGAGCAGTACTTC.

The rearrangement links TRBV5-6 to TRBJ1-2; tentatively, D is TRBD1 (6 bases). Trimming shortened V by 4 bases and J by 3 bases, and 13 bases separated the two germline ends. The CDR3 runs 14 residues. The germline CDR1 and CDR2 sequences are SGHDT and YYEEEE. CDR3 DNA sequence: TGTGCCAGCAGCGGGACACGGCTATACTATGGCTACACCTTC. Translating gives CASSGTRLYYGYTF.

The J gene is TRBJ2-1, the V gene TRBV9; TRBD2 agrees at 9 bases. In germline, CDR1 is SGDLS, CDR2 YYNGEE. Trimming took 2 bases from V and 9 from J; bases not matched to a gene: 18. The CDR3 sequence is 18 residues long. This CDR3 is CASSVTAQPTSGGGEQFF. For the CDR3, the DNA is TGTGCCAGCAGCGTCACAGCCCAACCGACTAGCGGAGGAGGTGAGCAGTTCTTC.

This clone was seen a single time. The J gene is TRBJ2-7, the V gene TRBV28; D gene uncertain. The CDR3 has 14 amino acids. Between the trimmed V and J ends, which lost 1 base and 0 bases, there was a span of 7 bases. Germline V lookup: CDR1 MDHEN, CDR2 SYDVKM. The CDR3 here is CASSLYDLSYEQYF. The CDR3 DNA follows: TGTGCCAGCAGTTTATACGATCTCTCCTACGAGCAGTACTTC. The full variable domain, rest sourced from reference TRBV28 and TRBJ2-7, is DVKVTQSSRYLVKRTGEKVFLECVQDMDHENMFWYRQDPGLGLRLIYFSYDVKMKEKGDIPEGYSVSREKKERFSLILESASTNQTSMYLCASSLYDLSYEQYFGPGTRLTVT.

This clone was picked up a small number of times. It differs at one base from a far larger clone, so likely a read error. The DNA for the CDR3 is TGTGCCAGCAACGATCCGCAGTATTTT. This translates into CASNDPQYF. The rearrangement uses TRBV2 and TRBJ2-3; D remains ambiguous. Germline V gene sequence: CDR1 SNHLY, CDR2 FYNNEI. The CDR3 loop spans 9 amino acids. V lost 7 bases to trimming and J lost 10 bases, with 6 bases between them.

This chain joins TRBV7-9 and TRBJ1-2, with TRBD1 matching over 9 bases. Germline lookup yields CDR1 SEHNR and CDR2 FQNEAQ (reference sequence). Losses at the gene ends were 2 bases for V and 7 bases for J; bases not matched to a gene: 8. The CDR3 spans 15 residues. CDR3 sequence (DNA): TGTGCCAGCAGCTTATCCCCGGGACAGGGAGGTGGCTACACCTTC. It codes for CASSLSPGQGGGYTF.

The chain couples TRBV6-5 to TRBJ1-4; no clear D gene. The length of the CDR3 is 14 residues. Germline lookup yields CDR1 MNHEY and CDR2 SVGAGI. V lost 10 bases and J 5 bases, leaving 17 bases between the germline ends. As DNA, the CDR3 is TGTGCCACCATTAGGGAGGAACTCAATGAAAAACTGTTTTTT. Its translation is CATIREELNEKLFF.